This TCR beta chain was sequenced for a study of naive and memory T cell subsets. Points from the study as a whole: Naive repertoires, especially CD8, held a few larger clonotypes, possibly memory cells re-expressing CD45RA.

In regard to this clonotype: Antigen unknown.

J was trimmed by 4 bases and V by 1 base; bases with no gene match: 4. This CDR3 spans 15 amino acids. From germline, CDR1 is SGHRS and CDR2 YFSETQ. Separate alpha and beta amplification began at the second PCR step. Two oligonucleotides, mixed equimolar, formed the beta constant-region primer covering TRBC1 and TRBC2. Nested alpha and beta constant-region primers with the SP2 primer drove four PCR rounds on ligated cDNA. Ligation attached a single-stranded oligonucleotide with a 12-nucleotide UMI and the SP2 primer to the cDNA 3' end. MiXCR, run by TCRdb on the UMI-ligation and nested PCR reads, gives a single entry per CDR3 protein. The sample holds under 150,000 distinct CDR3 sequences; approximately 21% are singletons and the top ten take approximately 0.63%.

The sample was naive CD8+ T cells from blood. This TCR derives from a human donor in good health. The chain links TRBV5-1 to TRBJ2-3; 9 bases map to TRBD1. CDR3 sequence: CASSLQQGAADTQYF. For the CDR3, the DNA is TGCGCCAGCAGCTTGCAACAGGGGGCCGCAGATACGCAGTATTTT.